This section outlines one T cell receptor beta chain sequence together with its context. Assay used: immunoSEQ multiplex PCR; TCRdb lists only in-frame clones, some missing. This sample has roughly 100,000 clones, with about nine tenths found just once. This record comes from a study of blood T cell repertoires in COVID-19. V was clipped by 1 base and J by 4 bases; unmatched bases: 4. Germline CDR1 and CDR2: SGHDT and YYEEEE. The length of the CDR3 is 16 residues. The chain couples TRBV5-6 to TRBJ2-2, with TRBD2 matching over 10 bases. Sequences were obtained from peripheral blood. This clonotype originated in a woman aged 45-60 years with COVID-19, enrolled during active disease. The CDR3 DNA reads as TGTGCCAGCAGCTTGTTAGCGGGGGGCACCACCGGGGAGCTGTTTTTT. Protein: CASSLLAGGTTGELFF.